Below, 5 T cell receptor beta chains from the same sample are listed, as sequenced in a study of blood T cell repertoires in COVID-19. Produced via immunoSEQ multiplex PCR; TCRdb's table is partial and in-frame only. The sample carries more than 150,000 clones, 65% to 80% recorded once. The specimen was peripheral blood. The receptors derive from a man aged 45-60 years who had recovered from COVID-19.

The chain employs TRBV15 and TRBJ2-1, with D possibly matching TRBD2 (5 bases). CDR3 length: 12 residues. Trimming shortened V by 0 bases and J by 14 bases, and 11 bases separated the two germline ends. Germline V CDR1 and CDR2: LNHNV, YYDKDF (reference sequence). CDR3 amino acids: CATSRDGSSKFF. The DNA of the CDR3 is TGTGCCACCAGCAGAGATGGGTCTAGCAAGTTCTTC.

This clone was observed a few times. This chain uses TRBV19 with TRBJ1-5; D possibly corresponds to TRBD1 (6 bases). V was pared by 2 bases and J by 2 bases, with 10 bases between. Germline loops: CDR1 LNHDA, CDR2 SQIVND (reference sequence). CDR3 length equals 15 residues. CDR3 loop: CASSILTGRNQPQHF. As DNA, the CDR3 is TGTGCCAGTAGTATACTCACAGGGCGCAATCAGCCCCAGCATTTT.

The chain uses TRBV19 and TRBJ2-3; D gene ambiguous. V lost 3 bases, J lost 0 bases, and 7 bases lay in between. Germline-derived CDR1 and CDR2 are LNHDA and SQIVND (reference sequence). This CDR3 region has 14 residues. The CDR3 coding sequence is TGTGCCAGTAGTATGCTCCGGAGCACAGATACGCAGTATTTT. Its translation is CASSMLRSTDTQYF.

This clone counts as medium-sized. This sequence joins TRBV24-1 and TRBJ2-3; the match to TRBD2 covers 16 bases. The V gene's germline CDR1 is KGHDR and CDR2 SFDVKD. CDR3 length: 19 residues. V shed 4 bases, J shed 2 bases, and the junction held 8 bases outside the gene matches. CDR3 region: CATSDPRGLAGGTTDTQYF. CDR3 sequence (DNA): TGTGCCACCAGTGACCCGCGGGGACTAGCGGGAGGGACCACAGATACGCAGTATTTT.

The V gene is TRBV29-1, the J gene TRBJ2-7; 11 bases are a match to TRBD2. V was clipped by 3 bases and J by 3 bases; unmatched bases: 1. Germline V gene lookup returns CDR1 SQVTM and CDR2 ANQGSEA. This CDR3 is built from 13 residues. The DNA for the CDR3 is TGCAGCGTTGAGACTAGCGGGAACTACGAGCAGTACTTC. Its translation: CSVETSGNYEQYF.